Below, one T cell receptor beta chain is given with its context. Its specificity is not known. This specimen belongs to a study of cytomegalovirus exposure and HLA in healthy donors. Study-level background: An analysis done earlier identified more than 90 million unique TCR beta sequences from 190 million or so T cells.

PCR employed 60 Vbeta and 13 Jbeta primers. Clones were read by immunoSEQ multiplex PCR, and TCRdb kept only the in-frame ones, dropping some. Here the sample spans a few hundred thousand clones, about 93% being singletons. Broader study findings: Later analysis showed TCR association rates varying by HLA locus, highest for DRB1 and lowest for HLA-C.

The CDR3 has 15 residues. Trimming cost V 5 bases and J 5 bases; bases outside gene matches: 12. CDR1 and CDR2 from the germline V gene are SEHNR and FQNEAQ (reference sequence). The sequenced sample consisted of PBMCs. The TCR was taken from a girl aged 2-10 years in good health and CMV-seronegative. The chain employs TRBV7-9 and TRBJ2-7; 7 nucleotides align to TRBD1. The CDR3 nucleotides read TGTGCCAGCAGCCCCCCGACAGGGATCCGCCACGAGCAGTACTTC. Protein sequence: CASSPPTGIRHEQYF.